This T cell receptor beta chain was obtained from a study of T cell responses to AZD1222 COVID-19 vaccine. The germline V and J ends were trimmed by 3 bases and 5 bases, with 11 bases remaining between them. The CDR3 sequence is 13 residues long. Germline V CDR1 and CDR2: SGDLS, YYNGEE. Study-wide points: Samples come after the peak T cell response, not at day 14. Mostly white British, mostly female donors; authors suggested clonal diversity may be underestimated. Elevations in Spike-specific TCR breadth and depth followed administration of two AZD1222 doses. Only a handful of individuals given AZD1222 were seropositive at baseline.

As concerns this clone: Its antigen remains unknown.

Produced via immunoSEQ multiplex PCR; TCRdb's table is partial and in-frame only. The table lists about 150,000 clones, roughly 91% of them singletons. The sequenced sample was peripheral blood, obtained on day 0 of AZD1222 vaccination. The rearrangement uses TRBV9 and TRBJ2-5; D is undetermined. This sequence originates from an adult in good health. CDR3 nucleotide sequence: TGTGCCAGCAGCGGGCCCCTACCGGAGACCCAGTACTTC. It translates to CASSGPLPETQYF.